The 14 T cell receptor beta chains presented below share a single source sample, sequenced in a study of human T cells and chemical hapten exposure. TCRdb re-called the RACE reads with MiXCR, one entry per CDR3 protein. The data show around 80,000 distinct CDR3 sequences, about 8.6% seen once. As to time point: healthy volunteer bleed at 6 weeks. Total RNA came from unfractionated whole blood. The sequencing input was whole blood. The receptors come from a male donor in good health. Some clones in this sample may be carry-over from other donors' samples.

The chain combines TRBV5-6 with TRBJ1-6; maybe TRBD1 (5 bases). V gave up 3 bases and J gave up 2 bases, with 9 bases separating them. Germline V gene lookup returns CDR1 SGHDT and CDR2 YYEEEE. This CDR3 comprises 15 residues. CDR3 nucleotide sequence: TGTGCCAGCAGCTGGGGGGTGACCTATAATTCACCCCTCCACTTT. Residues: CASSWGVTYNSPLHF.

This clonotype was counted ten times or more. The genes are TRBV27 and TRBJ2-7; TRBD1 aligns across 7 bases. The CDR3 loop spans 14 amino acids. V shed 5 bases and J 0 bases; nucleotides not matched to a gene: 4. Looked up from germline, CDR1 is MNHEY and CDR2 is SMNVEV (reference sequence). CDR3 nucleotides: TGTGCCAGCAGTATAAACAGGGGCTCCTACGAGCAGTACTTC. Its protein product is CASSINRGSYEQYF.

This clonotype showed up many times. V is TRBV29-1 and J is TRBJ1-1; D gene unclear. Looked up from germline, CDR1 is SQVTM and CDR2 is ANQGSEA. The CDR3 runs 13 residues. The V and J ends lost 6 bases and 0 bases respectively, with 11 bases between them. The CDR3 sequence: CSVTGRLNTEAFF. CDR3 in DNA: TGCAGCGTCACCGGTCGGCTGAACACTGAAGCTTTCTTT.

The chain links TRBV30 to TRBJ1-5; D possibly corresponds to TRBD1 (6 bases). The CDR3 contains 13 residues. V was cut by 5 bases and J by 2 bases, with 10 bases left in between. Germline loops: CDR1 GTSNPN, CDR2 SVGIG (reference sequence). The CDR3 region is CAWGPGGNQPQHF. CDR3 coding DNA: TGTGCCTGGGGACCAGGGGGCAATCAGCCCCAGCATTTT.

The chain joins TRBV20-1 to TRBJ2-3; D remains unclear. The ends were cut back, 1 base at V and 10 bases at J, with 15 bases in the middle. In germline, CDR1 is DFQATT, CDR2 SNEGSKA (reference sequence). The CDR3 consists of 13 residues. CDR3 coding DNA: TGCAGTGCTAGAGCCTCTGATCCGCAGGCGCAGTATTTT. The encoded protein is CSARASDPQAQYF.

V is TRBV29-1 and J is TRBJ1-5; 9 bases align to TRBD1. J was trimmed by 7 bases and V by 4 bases; bases with no gene match: 5. There are 13 residues in the CDR3. CDR1 is SQVTM and CDR2 is ANQGSEA in the germline V gene. CDR3 residues: CSVGTGVWQPQHF. CDR3 nucleotide sequence: TGCAGCGTTGGGACAGGGGTATGGCAGCCCCAGCATTTT.

This clonotype appeared a few times. V gene TRBV10-3 combines with J gene TRBJ2-7; D is undetermined. Trimming shortened V by 1 base and J by 6 bases, and 13 bases separated the two germline ends. Germline CDR1 is ENHRY and CDR2 is SYGVKD. This CDR3 is 14 amino acids long. The CDR3 region has the DNA TGTGCCATCAGTGAGTTGAAGGAGCGCGCCGAGCAGTACTTC. Translating gives CAISELKERAEQYF.

This clonotype has a count of ten or more. This chain links TRBV6-4 with TRBJ1-5; D remains unclear. The ends were cut back, 4 bases at V and 3 bases at J, with 7 bases in the middle. Germline lookup yields CDR1 MRHNA and CDR2 SNTAGT. CDR3 size: 13 residues. The CDR3 loop reads CASSVTDNQPQHF. For the CDR3, the DNA is TGTGCCAGCAGTGTAACAGACAATCAGCCCCAGCATTTT.

V and J are TRBV29-1 and TRBJ1-1; no reliable D call. V lost 1 base and J 3 bases, leaving 3 bases between the germline ends. The CDR3 length is 11 residues. The germline gives CDR1 SQVTM, CDR2 ANQGSEA. The CDR3 DNA is TGCAGCGTTGAAGGGTACACTGAAGCTTTCTTT. Its translation is CSVEGYTEAFF.

The chain recombines TRBV3-2 with TRBJ1-4; no check of the table's D call, TRBD1, against the DNA was made. TRBV3-2 corresponds to a pseudogene. The CDR3 is made up of 15 amino acids. The chain's CDR3 is CASSQSGRKDEKLFF. The DNA of the CDR3 is TGTGCCAGCAGCCAATCGGGACGGAAAGATGAAAAACTGTTTTTT.

The rearrangement uses TRBV11-1 and TRBJ2-3, with a weak D call TRBD1 (6 bases). Germline lookup yields CDR1 SGHAT and CDR2 FQDESV (reference sequence). The CDR3 is 15 residues long. V was pared by 5 bases and J by 6 bases, with 18 bases between. CDR3 bases: TGTGCCAGCAGCCTGTACGAACAGGGAGCGGATACGCAGTATTTT. Amino acid sequence: CASSLYEQGADTQYF.

There are a few counts of this clonotype. V and J are TRBV3-1 and TRBJ2-3, with a possible D match to TRBD2 (5 bases). This CDR3 is built from 19 residues. The germline gives CDR1 LGHDT, CDR2 YNNKEL (reference sequence). Trimming stripped 3 bases from V and 6 bases from J, with 28 bases between. The DNA for the CDR3 is TGTGCCAGCAGCCATAATCGGCTATCTCCGCGAAGAGGGTTGGATACGCAGTATTTT. Translated, it gives CASSHNRLSPRRGLDTQYF.

This clonotype is labeled as medium-sized. V gene TRBV7-9 combines with J gene TRBJ2-3; D is uncertain. Trimming shortened V by 5 bases and J by 2 bases, and 14 bases separated the two germline ends. The CDR3 is made up of 15 amino acids. CDR1 SEHNR and CDR2 FQNEAQ come from the germline V gene (reference sequence). Here the CDR3 DNA reads TGTGCCAGCAGCCCAAAGCTATCCTACACAGATACGCAGTATTTT. Translation: CASSPKLSYTDTQYF. Full variable domain (missing parts from reference TRBV7-9 and TRBJ2-3): DTGVSQNPRHKITKRGQNVTFRCDPISEHNRLYWYRQTLGQGPEFLTYFQNEAQLEKSRLLSDRFSAERPKGSFSTLEIQRTEQGDSAMYLCASSPKLSYTDTQYFGPGTRLTVL.

The chain couples TRBV9 to TRBJ2-4; D possibly corresponds to TRBD2 (5 bases). This CDR3 contains 16 residues. The V end was cut by 4 bases, the J end by 1 base, with 15 bases between. Per the germline V gene, CDR1 is SGDLS and CDR2 is YYNGEE. The CDR3 DNA sequence: TGTGCCAGCAGCTCTCGGATTAGCGAGGCCAAAAACATTCAGTACTTC. This sequence encodes CASSSRISEAKNIQYF.